Reported below is one TCR beta chain. Its antigen is not yet known. No base quality values were provided; no much bigger clone lies one nucleotide off. From its cysteine to its phenylalanine, the CDR3 spans 17 amino acids. CDR3 DNA is the only sequence kept; it has 51 bases, read in frame from the first base. Per the germline V gene, KGHSY is the CDR1 and FQNENV is the CDR2. From V the trimming removes 6 bases and from J it removes 4 bases, while the gene matches leave 14 bases of the junction unaccounted for. The source of the sample is a study of blood T cell repertoires in COVID-19 (dated by TCRdb to about 2020). About the full investigation: Recovered participants in ImmuneRACE Cohort 3 were defined as having two consecutive negative NP/OP PCR tests, clearance from a healthcare professional, or resolution of symptoms. The prospective study material was composed of cDNA or gDNA derived from T cells, B-cell-depleted T cells, or PBMCs. Where available, HLA class I and class II types were taken from metadata supplied by the sample provider and were not determined by assay-based typing. A freely available public database, intended as a resource for researchers studying the immune response to SARS-CoV-2, is where the repertoires were released. Sample metadata almost always included a de-identified subject ID, COVID-19 status, age in years and sex. Samples came from the ongoing ImmuneRACE study (first 160 participants) plus 1,254 subjects from 6 global collaborators. The collaborator samples originated in the United States, Italy and Spain and spanned the acute and convalescent phases of COVID-19. Deeply sampled blood TCRbeta repertoires from subjects exposed to, actively infected with, or recovered from COVID-19 were included in the dataset. Overall study outcomes, separate from this receptor: The quantity of clinical and demographic metadata differed by source and by participant and was supplied without curation.

Participants in the prospective study were aged about 18 to 89 years, lived in 24 United States geographic areas, and enrolled through a virtual design. To assign participants to cohorts, the prospective study relied on clinical history that participants themselves reported in a screening survey and a study questionnaire. Mobile phlebotomists in the prospective study collected whole blood, serum and a nasopharyngeal or oropharyngeal swab from every participant. Over an approximately 2-month period, participants in the prospective study had the option of providing additional blood draws and questionnaires. Prospective study blood samples were shipped either frozen or at room temperature before DNA extraction. TCRbeta CDR3 regions were amplified from genomic DNA using the immunoSEQ Assay, a bias-controlled multiplex PCR. The original methods were these. The number of nucleated cells in each sample was estimated by amplification of reference gene primers within the assay. To quantify the absolute abundance of each unique TCRbeta CDR3 rearrangement, sequence reads were collapsed and filtered. Productive Simpson clonality was computed per sample as the square root of Simpson's diversity index over productive rearrangements. This is the immuneACCESS table as TCRdb keeps it, with only in-frame sequences that have V and J called. A part of the clones is gone; compared with another copy, unresolved V genes explain less than half, and the rest is unexplained. V and J calls and clone size come straight from that table; D and trimming were deduced from the DNA. The sample yields under 200,000 clones; 85% to 90% were counted once. Of the sample, around 24% falls within the top ten clones.

The origin of this receptor is a woman between 40 and 50 years old in a cohort exposed to, infected with or recovered from COVID-19 (not recorded which). The sequence is built from TRBV16 and TRBJ1-1; 10 bases in between match TRBD1. Sequenced input: PBMCs or T cells enriched from blood (not recorded which). The nucleotide sequence is given as TGTGCCAGCAGGCGAGGGCGGGACAGGGGAGGAGGCACTGAAGCTTTCTTT. Its amino acids are CASRRGRDRGGGTEAFF.